This entry concerns a single TCR beta chain. What it binds is unknown. Germline V gene data show CDR1 as PRHDT and CDR2 as FYEKMQ (reference sequence). V was clipped by 1 base and J by 1 base, with 10 bases between them. The length of the CDR3 is 15 residues. This sample is part of a study of beta chain features in type 1 diabetes. Turning to the study itself: Age, gender and cell yields were similar between patients and healthy donors. Study-wide results and limits: It was among patients, rather than healthy donors, that naive, central memory and Treg TCRB repertoires appeared more similar. Across all four CD4+ subsets, people with type 1 diabetes showed modestly shorter TCRB CDR3s.

Reverse transcription of all isolated RNA meant that expressed TCRB transcripts were sequenced. Profiling relied on immunoSEQ multiplex PCR, and the TCRdb table lists in-frame clones only, not all of them. There are approximately 58,000 clones in the sample; about 60% occur only once, and under 0.3% lies in the top ten. The chain joins TRBV13 to TRBJ1-1; maybe TRBD1 (6 bases). Sequencing used stem cell memory CD4+ T cells from blood. The receptor was isolated from a young woman with type 1 diabetes. The CDR3 protein is CASSLDRAANTEAFF. The CDR3 region has the DNA TGTGCCAGCAGCTTAGACAGGGCGGCGAACACTGAAGCTTTCTTT. The full variable domain, its missing parts supplied by reference TRBV13 and TRBJ1-1, is AAGVIQSPRHLIKEKRETATLKCYPIPRHDTVYWYQQGPGQDPQFLISFYEKMQSDKGSIPDRFSAQQFSDYHSELNMSSLELGDSALYFCASSLDRAANTEAFFGQGTRLTVV.